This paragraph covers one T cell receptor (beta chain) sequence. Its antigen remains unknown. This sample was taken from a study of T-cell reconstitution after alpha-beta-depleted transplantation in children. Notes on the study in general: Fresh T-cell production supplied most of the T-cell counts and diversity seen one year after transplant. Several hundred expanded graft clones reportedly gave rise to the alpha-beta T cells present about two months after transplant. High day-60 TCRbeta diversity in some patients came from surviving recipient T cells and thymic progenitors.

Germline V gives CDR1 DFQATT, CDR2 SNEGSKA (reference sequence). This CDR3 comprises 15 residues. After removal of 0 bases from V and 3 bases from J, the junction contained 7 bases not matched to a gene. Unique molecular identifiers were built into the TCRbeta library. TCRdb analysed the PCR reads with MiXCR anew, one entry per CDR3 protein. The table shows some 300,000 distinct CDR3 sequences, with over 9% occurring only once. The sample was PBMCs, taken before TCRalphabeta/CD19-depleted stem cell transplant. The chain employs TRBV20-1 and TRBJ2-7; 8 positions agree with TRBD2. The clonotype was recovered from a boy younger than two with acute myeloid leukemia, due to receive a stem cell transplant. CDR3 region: CSARDLGTSHYEQYF. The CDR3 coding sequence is TGCAGTGCTAGAGATCTTGGGACTAGTCACTACGAGCAGTACTTC.